These 23 T cell receptor beta chains were all obtained from the same sample, sequenced in a study of beta chain features in type 1 diabetes. Expressed TCRB transcripts were sequenced after all isolated RNA was converted to cDNA. Sequenced by immunoSEQ multiplex PCR; TCRdb stores in-frame clones only, minus some. The sample includes 130,000 to 150,000 clones, roughly 10% of them seen just once. Sample: naive CD4+ T cells from blood. The source of these receptors is a man aged 18 to 30 in good health.

The chain uses TRBV9 and TRBJ2-1; no definite D call. V lost 3 bases and J 3 bases, leaving 13 bases between the germline ends. Germline V gene sequence: CDR1 SGDLS, CDR2 YYNGEE. The CDR3 sequence is 15 residues long. This chain's CDR3 is CASSDSEYYYNEQFF. In DNA, the CDR3 is TGTGCCAGCAGCGACTCGGAGTACTACTACAATGAGCAGTTCTTC.

This clone was counted a few times. The chain employs TRBV7-2 and TRBJ2-7, with D tentatively TRBD1 (5 bases). The CDR3 loop spans 14 amino acids. Germline-derived CDR1 and CDR2 are SGHTA and FQGNSA. The V end was cut by 5 bases, the J end by 2 bases, with 13 bases between. This CDR3 reads CASSPRTQTYEQYF. CDR3 nucleotide sequence: TGTGCCAGCAGCCCGAGGACACAAACCTACGAGCAGTACTTC.

This clone was recorded many times. The J gene is TRBJ2-7, the V gene TRBV11-2; D not certain. The CDR3 length is 12 residues. Looked up from germline, CDR1 is SGHAT and CDR2 is FQNNGV. Trimming stripped 5 bases from V and 6 bases from J, with 11 bases between. The CDR3 DNA reads TGTGCCAGCAGCCCCGGGTTTCGCGAGCAGTACTTC. Translation gives CASSPGFREQYF.

This clone was picked up many times. The V gene is TRBV5-1, the J gene TRBJ1-5; TRBD1 matches 8 bases. Germline V gene sequence: CDR1 SGHRS, CDR2 YFSETQ. The V gene end was trimmed by 4 bases and the J gene end by 5 bases; junction bases not matched to a gene: 8. CDR3 length: 15 amino acids. The CDR3 nucleotides are TGCGCCAGCAGCCGGACAGGGAGGGAGGATCAGCCCCAGCATTTT. Protein product: CASSRTGREDQPQHF.

This clone was recorded many times. V gene TRBV29-1 combines with J gene TRBJ2-4; D is uncertain. The CDR3 length is 15 residues. Trimming cost V 0 bases and J 0 bases, with 9 bases left between them. Per the germline V gene, CDR1 is SQVTM and CDR2 is ANQGSEA. The chain's CDR3 is CSVEDLGLAKNIQYF. For the CDR3, the DNA is TGCAGCGTTGAAGATCTGGGCCTAGCCAAAAACATTCAGTACTTC.

CDR3 amino acids: CASSVVADPGTYINQPQHF. CDR3 nucleotides: TGTGCCAGCAGCGTAGTAGCTGACCCCGGGACATATATTAATCAGCCCCAGCATTTT. The chain joins TRBV9 to TRBJ1-5; tentative D call: TRBD1 (6 bases). This CDR3 has 19 amino acids. Trimming stripped 0 bases from V and 4 bases from J, with 23 bases between. From germline, CDR1 is SGDLS and CDR2 YYNGEE.

This clone was seen at least ten times. The gene calls are TRBV2 and TRBJ2-7, with D possibly being TRBD2 (6 bases). This CDR3 has 12 amino acids. V was trimmed by 3 bases and J by 4 bases, leaving 7 bases between them. CDR1 and CDR2 (germline): SNHLY, FYNNEI. The DNA of the CDR3 is TGTGCCAGCAGTGAGGGGGGTTACGAGCAGTACTTC. It translates to CASSEGGYEQYF.

V and J are TRBV7-6 and TRBJ2-3, with D perhaps TRBD1 (5 bases). Germline V gene lookup returns CDR1 SGHVS and CDR2 FNYEAQ. The CDR3 runs to 17 residues. V was pared by 4 bases and J by 2 bases, with 19 bases between. CDR3 DNA sequence: TGTGCCAGCAGCTCAAGACCAGGGATGGGGAACACAGATACGCAGTATTTT. The encoded protein is CASSSRPGMGNTDTQYF.

The rearrangement uses TRBV11-2 and TRBJ2-3; 8 positions agree with TRBD2. Trimming removed 4 bases from V and 2 bases from J; junction bases left unmatched: 11. There are 17 residues in the CDR3. Germline CDR1 is SGHAT and CDR2 is FQNNGV. CDR3 in DNA: TGTGCCAGCAGCTGGGGCGAGGATAGCGGGGACACAGATACGCAGTATTTT. Protein: CASSWGEDSGDTDTQYF.

CDR3 region: CASTPTSGFTDTQYF. The CDR3 bases are TGTGCCAGCACACCCACTAGCGGGTTCACAGATACGCAGTATTTT. V and J are TRBV6-5 and TRBJ2-3, with 9 positions matching TRBD2. This CDR3 spans 15 amino acids. After removal of 7 bases from V and 2 bases from J, the junction contained 7 bases not matched to a gene. Germline V gives CDR1 MNHEY, CDR2 SVGAGI.

This clone came up a few times. V and J are TRBV7-2 and TRBJ2-1; maybe TRBD1 (6 bases). The germline V and J ends were trimmed by 4 bases and 11 bases, with 15 bases remaining between them. Germline V gene lookup returns CDR1 SGHTA and CDR2 FQGNSA. This CDR3 has 13 residues. CDR3 amino acids: CASSSRGESKQFF. DNA of the CDR3: TGTGCCAGCAGCTCCAGGGGTGAGTCTAAGCAGTTCTTC.

This clone appeared a few times. The chain employs TRBV11-2 and TRBJ2-5; D unclear. Trimming stripped 5 bases from V and 5 bases from J, with 6 bases between. The CDR3 runs 11 residues. In germline, CDR1 is SGHAT, CDR2 FQNNGV. The CDR3 loop reads CASSRWETQYF. CDR3 DNA: TGTGCCAGCAGCCGGTGGGAGACCCAGTACTTC.

This clone was observed at least ten times. The chain carries TRBV6-4 and TRBJ1-6; 11 nucleotides line up with TRBD1. Germline V gene sequence: CDR1 MRHNA, CDR2 SNTAGT. The CDR3 extends over 15 amino acids. Trimming cost V 3 bases and J 7 bases; bases outside gene matches: 2. CDR3 DNA sequence: TGTGCCAGCAGTGAGGGGACAGGGGGAAATTCACCCCTCCACTTT. Translating it yields CASSEGTGGNSPLHF.

This clone was counted many times. The chain couples TRBV2 to TRBJ2-1; maybe TRBD2 (5 bases). Germline lookup yields CDR1 SNHLY and CDR2 FYNNEI. The CDR3 spans 11 residues. With 8 bases removed from V and 10 bases from J, the gap between germline ends came to 12 bases. Written as DNA, the CDR3 is TGTGCCAGCGTGCCTTGGAGGGAGCAGTTCTTC. Residues: CASVPWREQFF. Using reference TRBV2 and TRBJ2-1 for the parts outside the CDR3, the full variable domain is EPEVTQTPSHQVTQMGQEVILRCVPISNHLYFYWYRQILGQKVEFLVSFYNNEISEKSEIFDDQFSVERPDGSNFTLKIRSTKLEDSAMYFCASVPWREQFFGPGTRLTVL.

The table lists this clone with a few counts. V usage is TRBV4-3 and J usage is TRBJ1-2; 8 bases are a match to TRBD1. V lost 1 base and J lost 4; bases outside the gene matches: 2. The CDR3 runs 14 residues. Germline lookup yields CDR1 LGHNA and CDR2 YSLEER. CDR3 protein: CASSQAGQAYGYTF. For the CDR3, the DNA is TGCGCCAGCAGCCAAGCGGGACAGGCCTATGGCTACACCTTC.

The chain links TRBV28 to TRBJ2-7; 9 bases fit TRBD2. Trimming cost V 0 bases and J 1 base; bases outside gene matches: 4. Per the germline V gene, CDR1 is MDHEN and CDR2 is SYDVKM. CDR3 length: 16 amino acids. This CDR3 is CASSLWSGGTSYEQYF. The CDR3, as DNA: TGTGCCAGCAGTTTATGGAGCGGGGGGACGTCCTACGAGCAGTACTTC.

The CDR3 reads CASSSPGQGKETQYF. CDR3 nucleotide sequence: TGTGCCAGCAGTTCCCCGGGACAGGGGAAAGAGACCCAGTACTTC. The genes are TRBV6-5 and TRBJ2-5; 10 nucleotides align to TRBD1. This CDR3 is 15 amino acids long. Germline values: CDR1 MNHEY, CDR2 SVGAGI. J was trimmed by 3 bases and V by 4 bases; bases with no gene match: 5.

This clone was recorded at least ten times. The chain is built from TRBV4-2 and TRBJ2-3, with 7 bases matching TRBD2. The length of the CDR3 is 17 residues. V lost 0 bases, J lost 8 bases, and 14 bases stayed unmatched. Germline CDR1 is LGHNA and CDR2 is YNFKEQ. The CDR3 nucleotides read TGTGCCAGCAGCCAAGATCAGGCCCGGGGGGAGCGGGGTACGCAGTATTTT. It codes for CASSQDQARGERGTQYF.

The sample holds a few counts of this clone. The chain combines TRBV5-1 with TRBJ1-4, with 8 bases aligning to TRBD1. After removal of 4 bases from V and 2 bases from J, the junction contained 10 bases not matched to a gene. This CDR3 has 17 amino acids. Germline V gene sequence: CDR1 SGHRS, CDR2 YFSETQ. This CDR3 is CASSPVPQGATNEKLFF. CDR3 nucleotide sequence: TGCGCCAGCAGCCCCGTGCCCCAGGGGGCGACTAATGAAAAACTGTTTTTT.

Only a few counts were recorded for this clone. The chain employs TRBV6-5 and TRBJ2-7, with unresolved D. This CDR3 region has 15 residues. The germline V gene encodes CDR1 MNHEY and CDR2 SVGAGI. Trimming shortened V by 2 bases and J by 0 bases, and 11 bases separated the two germline ends. This CDR3 reads CASSYEWASSYEQYF. CDR3 bases: TGTGCCAGCAGTTACGAATGGGCAAGCTCCTACGAGCAGTACTTC.

This clone was counted between two and nine times. The chain uses TRBV5-1 and TRBJ2-7; 12 bases line up with TRBD2. This CDR3 has 16 amino acids. CDR1 is SGHRS and CDR2 is YFSETQ in the germline V gene. The J segment lost 2 bases and the V segment lost 0 bases, leaving 3 bases of the junction unmatched. The CDR3 sequence is CASSLGTSGAAYEQYF. CDR3 DNA sequence: TGCGCCAGCAGCTTGGGGACTAGCGGGGCTGCCTACGAGCAGTACTTC.

V usage is TRBV7-2 and J usage is TRBJ2-5, with 14 bases fitting TRBD2. The CDR3 runs 15 residues. V was clipped by 6 bases and J by 5 bases; unmatched bases: 5. Looked up from germline, CDR1 is SGHTA and CDR2 is FQGNSA. The CDR3, as DNA: TGTGCCAGCAGGGAGACTAGCGGGGGGGCGGAGACCCAGTACTTC. Protein sequence: CASRETSGGAETQYF.

The chain joins TRBV27 to TRBJ1-2, with D possibly TRBD1 on 6 matching bases. In germline, CDR1 is MNHEY, CDR2 SMNVEV (reference sequence). V lost 6 bases to trimming and J lost 5 bases, with 16 bases between them. The length of the CDR3 is 14 residues. CDR3: CASSPGQGRYGYTF. CDR3 in DNA: TGTGCCAGCAGCCCTGGGCAGGGGAGATATGGCTACACCTTC.